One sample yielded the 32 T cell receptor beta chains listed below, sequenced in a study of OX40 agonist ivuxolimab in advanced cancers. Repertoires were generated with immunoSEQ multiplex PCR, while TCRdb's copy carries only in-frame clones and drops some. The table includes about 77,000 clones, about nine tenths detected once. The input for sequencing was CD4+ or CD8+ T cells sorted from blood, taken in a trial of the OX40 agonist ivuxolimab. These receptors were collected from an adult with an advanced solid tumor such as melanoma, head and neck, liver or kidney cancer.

CDR3 sequence: CASSPVFGPMNTEAFF. The CDR3 bases are TGTGCCAGCAGCCCCGTATTTGGGCCCATGAACACTGAAGCTTTCTTT. This chain links TRBV5-5 with TRBJ1-1; no firm D call. V was pared by 4 bases and J by 0 bases, with 16 bases between. CDR1 and CDR2 (germline): SGHKS, YYEKEE (reference sequence). The CDR3 is 16 residues long.

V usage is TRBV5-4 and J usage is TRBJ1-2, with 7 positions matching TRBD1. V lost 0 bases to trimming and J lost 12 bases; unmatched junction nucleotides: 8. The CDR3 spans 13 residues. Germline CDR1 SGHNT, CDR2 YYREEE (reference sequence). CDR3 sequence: CASSLGQGDTNTF. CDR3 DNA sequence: TGTGCCAGCAGCTTGGGACAGGGAGATACAAACACCTTC.

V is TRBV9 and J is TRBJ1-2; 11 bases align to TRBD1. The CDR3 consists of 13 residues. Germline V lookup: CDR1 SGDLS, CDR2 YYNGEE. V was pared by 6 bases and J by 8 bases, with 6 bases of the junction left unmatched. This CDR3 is CASTGQGAKGYTF. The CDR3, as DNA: TGTGCCAGCACCGGACAGGGGGCAAAGGGCTACACCTTC.

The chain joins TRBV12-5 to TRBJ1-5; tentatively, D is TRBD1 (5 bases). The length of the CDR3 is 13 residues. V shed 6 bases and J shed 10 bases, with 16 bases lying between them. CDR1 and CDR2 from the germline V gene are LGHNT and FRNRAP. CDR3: CASGVSGIGPQHF. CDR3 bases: TGTGCTAGTGGGGTTTCAGGGATAGGACCCCAGCATTTT. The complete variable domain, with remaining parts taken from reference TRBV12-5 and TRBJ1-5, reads DARVTQTPRHKVTEMGQEVTMRCQPILGHNTVFWYRQTMMQGLELLAYFRNRAPLDDSGMPKDRFSAEMPDATLATLKIQPSEPRDSAVYFCASGVSGIGPQHFGDGTRLSIL.

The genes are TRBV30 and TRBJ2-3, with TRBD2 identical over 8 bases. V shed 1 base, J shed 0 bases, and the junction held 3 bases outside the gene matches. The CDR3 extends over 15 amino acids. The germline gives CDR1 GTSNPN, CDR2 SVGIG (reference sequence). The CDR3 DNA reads TGTGCCTGGAGTGGGTTAGCGGGGAGCACAGATACGCAGTATTTT. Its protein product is CAWSGLAGSTDTQYF.

The chain's CDR3 is CSVFGTSGQETQYF. For the CDR3, the DNA is TGCAGCGTCTTCGGGACGAGTGGCCAAGAGACCCAGTACTTC. V and J are TRBV29-1 and TRBJ2-5, with D perhaps being TRBD1 or TRBD2 (5 bases each). Germline CDR1 and CDR2: SQVTM and ANQGSEA. The CDR3 covers 14 residues. The ends were cut back, 6 bases at V and 1 base at J, with 15 bases in the middle.

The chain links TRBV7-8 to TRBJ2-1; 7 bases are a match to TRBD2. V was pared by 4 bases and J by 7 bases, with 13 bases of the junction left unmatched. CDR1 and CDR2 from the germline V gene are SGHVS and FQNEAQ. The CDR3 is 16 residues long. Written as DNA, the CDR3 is TGTGCCAGCAGCTCATTGAGACTAGCTGGGTGGAATGAGCAGTTCTTC. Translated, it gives CASSSLRLAGWNEQFF. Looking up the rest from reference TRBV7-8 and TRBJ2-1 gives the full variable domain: GAGVSQSPRYKVAKRGQDVALRCDPISGHVSLFWYQQALGQGPEFLTYFQNEAQLDKSGLPSDRFFAERPEGSVSTLKIQRTQQEDSAVYLCASSSLRLAGWNEQFFGPGTRLTVL.

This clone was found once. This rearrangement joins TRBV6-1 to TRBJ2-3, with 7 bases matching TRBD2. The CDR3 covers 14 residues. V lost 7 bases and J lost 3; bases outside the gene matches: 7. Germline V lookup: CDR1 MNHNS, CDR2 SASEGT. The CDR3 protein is CASILGGTTDTQYF. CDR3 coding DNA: TGTGCCAGCATCCTCGGGGGGACGACAGATACGCAGTATTTT.

The CDR3 nucleotides read TGTGCCAGCAGCTTAAGAGGTGGTTTCGGGACAGGGGTAGTGGGCTCCTACAATGAGCAGTTCTTC. This sequence encodes CASSLRGGFGTGVVGSYNEQFF. The chain is built from TRBV7-3 and TRBJ2-1; 10 bases are a match to TRBD1. Trimming took 1 base from V and 0 from J; bases not matched to a gene: 18. The V gene's germline CDR1 is SGHTA and CDR2 FQGTGA. CDR3 length: 22 amino acids. Variable domain in full (rest from reference TRBV7-3 and TRBJ2-1): GAGVSQTPSNKVTEKGKYVELRCDPISGHTALYWYRQSLGQGPEFLIYFQGTGAADDSGLPNDRFFAVRPEGSVSTLKIQRTERGDSAVYLCASSLRGGFGTGVVGSYNEQFFGPGTRLTVL.

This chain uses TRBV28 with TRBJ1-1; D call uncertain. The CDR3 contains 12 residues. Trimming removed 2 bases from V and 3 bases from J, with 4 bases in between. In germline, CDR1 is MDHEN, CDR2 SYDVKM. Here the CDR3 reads CASSLVYTEAFF. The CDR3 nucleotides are TGTGCCAGCAGTTTAGTTTACACTGAAGCTTTCTTT. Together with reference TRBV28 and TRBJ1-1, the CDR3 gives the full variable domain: DVKVTQSSRYLVKRTGEKVFLECVQDMDHENMFWYRQDPGLGLRLIYFSYDVKMKEKGDIPEGYSVSREKKERFSLILESASTNQTSMYLCASSLVYTEAFFGQGTRLTVV.

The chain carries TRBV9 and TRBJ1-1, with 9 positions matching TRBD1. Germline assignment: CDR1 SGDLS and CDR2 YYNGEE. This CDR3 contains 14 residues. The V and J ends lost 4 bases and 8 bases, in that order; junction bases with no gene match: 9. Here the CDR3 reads CASSTGDRESEAFF. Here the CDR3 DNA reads TGTGCCAGCAGCACTGGGGACAGGGAAAGCGAAGCTTTCTTT.

For the CDR3, the DNA is TGCGCCAGCAGTGAAGGGGGGCTTGGGCCCCAGCATTTT. Translated, it gives CASSEGGLGPQHF. The chain recombines TRBV10-1 with TRBJ1-5; tentative D call: TRBD1 (6 bases). Looked up from germline, CDR1 is WNHNN and CDR2 is SYGVQD (reference sequence). The CDR3 is 13 amino acids. Trimming cost V 3 bases and J 9 bases, with 12 bases left between them.

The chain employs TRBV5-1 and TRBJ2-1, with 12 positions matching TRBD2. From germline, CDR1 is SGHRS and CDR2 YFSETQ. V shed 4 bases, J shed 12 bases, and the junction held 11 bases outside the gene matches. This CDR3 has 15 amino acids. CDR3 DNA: TGCGCCAGCAGCGTTGGCCCGCCTAGCGGGAGGGGGCAGTTCTTC. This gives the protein CASSVGPPSGRGQFF.

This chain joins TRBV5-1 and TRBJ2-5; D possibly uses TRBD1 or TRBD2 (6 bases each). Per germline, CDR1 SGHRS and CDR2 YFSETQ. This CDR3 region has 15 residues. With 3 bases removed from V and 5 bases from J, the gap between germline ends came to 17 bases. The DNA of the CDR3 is TGCGCCAGCAGCTCGACCCGGGGGCTAGGGGAGACCCAGTACTTC. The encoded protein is CASSSTRGLGETQYF.

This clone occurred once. The chain's CDR3 is CASSLSRSSYEQYF. As DNA, the CDR3 is TGTGCCAGCAGCTTAAGCAGGTCCTCCTACGAGCAGTACTTC. The V gene is TRBV7-7, the J gene TRBJ2-7; no firm D call. CDR1 is SSHAT, CDR2 FNYEAQ, per germline (reference sequence). The CDR3 totals 14 residues. The V and J ends lost 2 bases and 0 bases respectively, with 8 bases between them. Filled out from reference TRBV7-7 and TRBJ2-7, the complete variable domain reads GAGVSQSPRYKVTKRGQDVTLRCDPISSHATLYWYQQALGQGPEFLTYFNYEAQPDKSGLPSDRFSAERPEGSISTLTIQRTEQRDSAMYRCASSLSRSSYEQYFGPGTRLTVT.

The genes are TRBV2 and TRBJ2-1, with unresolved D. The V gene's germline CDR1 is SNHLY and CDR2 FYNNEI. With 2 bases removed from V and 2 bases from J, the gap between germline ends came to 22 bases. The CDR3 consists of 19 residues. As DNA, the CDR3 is TGTGCCAGCAGTGAACCCCGGGTCATTCAGGTAGTAGCCTACAATGAGCAGTTCTTC. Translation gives CASSEPRVIQVVAYNEQFF.

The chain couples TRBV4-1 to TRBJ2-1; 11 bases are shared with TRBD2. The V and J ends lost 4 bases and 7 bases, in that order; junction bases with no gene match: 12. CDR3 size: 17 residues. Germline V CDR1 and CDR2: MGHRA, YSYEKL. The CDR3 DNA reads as TGCGCCAGCAGCCCGAGATTTAGCGGGGGGGCCGGGAATGAGCAGTTCTTC. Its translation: CASSPRFSGGAGNEQFF.

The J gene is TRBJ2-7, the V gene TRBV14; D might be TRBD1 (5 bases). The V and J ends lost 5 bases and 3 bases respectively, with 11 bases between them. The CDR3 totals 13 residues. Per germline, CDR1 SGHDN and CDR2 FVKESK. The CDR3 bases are TGTGCCAGCAGCTTTGACAGCGTCTACGAGCAGTACTTC. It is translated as CASSFDSVYEQYF.

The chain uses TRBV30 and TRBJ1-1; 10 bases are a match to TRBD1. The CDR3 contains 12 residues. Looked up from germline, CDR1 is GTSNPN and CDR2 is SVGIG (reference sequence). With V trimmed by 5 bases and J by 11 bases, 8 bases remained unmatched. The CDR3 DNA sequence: TGTGCCTGGGGCGGGACAGGGGCTTTGGCTTTCTTT. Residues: CAWGGTGALAFF.

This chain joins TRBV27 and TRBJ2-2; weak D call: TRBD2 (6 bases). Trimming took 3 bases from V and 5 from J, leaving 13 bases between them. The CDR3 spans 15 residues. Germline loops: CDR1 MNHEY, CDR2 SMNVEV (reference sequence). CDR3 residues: CASSLEGVGTGELFF. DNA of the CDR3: TGTGCCAGCAGTTTGGAGGGAGTTGGGACCGGGGAGCTGTTTTTT.

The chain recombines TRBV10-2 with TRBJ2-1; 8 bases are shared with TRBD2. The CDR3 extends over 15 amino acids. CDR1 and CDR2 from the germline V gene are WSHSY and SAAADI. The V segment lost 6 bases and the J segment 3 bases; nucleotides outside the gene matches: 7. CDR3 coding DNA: TGCGCCAGCAGGGACTTAGCGGGACGCTACAATGAGCAGTTCTTC. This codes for CASRDLAGRYNEQFF.

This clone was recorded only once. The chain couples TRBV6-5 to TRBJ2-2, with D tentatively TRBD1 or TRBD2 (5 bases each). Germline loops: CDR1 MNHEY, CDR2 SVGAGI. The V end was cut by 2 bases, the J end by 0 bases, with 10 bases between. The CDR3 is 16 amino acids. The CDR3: CASSYGGPTNTGELFF. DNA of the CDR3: TGTGCCAGCAGTTACGGGGGACCAACGAACACCGGGGAGCTGTTTTTT.

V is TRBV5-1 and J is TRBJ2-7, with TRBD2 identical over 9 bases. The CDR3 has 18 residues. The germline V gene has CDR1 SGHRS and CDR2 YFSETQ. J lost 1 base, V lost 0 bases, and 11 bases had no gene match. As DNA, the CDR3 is TGCGCCAGCAGCTTGGTCGGGGCAACCGCGGGAGGGTCCTACGAGCAGTACTTC. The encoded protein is CASSLVGATAGGSYEQYF. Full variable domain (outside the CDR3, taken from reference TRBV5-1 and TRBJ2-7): KAGVTQTPRYLIKTRGQQVTLSCSPISGHRSVSWYQQTPGQGLQFLFEYFSETQRNKGNFPGRFSGRQFSNSRSEMNVSTLELGDSALYLCASSLVGATAGGSYEQYFGPGTRLTVT.

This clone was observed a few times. The CDR3 coding sequence is TGCAGCGTTAGTAGCGGGGGGTACAATGAGCAGTTCTTC. This sequence encodes CSVSSGGYNEQFF. The V and J genes are TRBV29-1 and TRBJ2-1, with TRBD2 matching over 10 bases. Trimming removed 5 bases from V and 4 bases from J; junction bases left unmatched: 2. The length of the CDR3 is 13 residues. Germline CDR1 reads SQVTM; CDR2 reads ANQGSEA.

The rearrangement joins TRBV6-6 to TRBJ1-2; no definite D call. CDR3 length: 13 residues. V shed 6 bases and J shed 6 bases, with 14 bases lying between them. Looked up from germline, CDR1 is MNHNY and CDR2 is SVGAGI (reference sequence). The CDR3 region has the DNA TGTGCCAGCAGACTGGCCCTGAGGCATGGCTACACCTTC. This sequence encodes CASRLALRHGYTF.

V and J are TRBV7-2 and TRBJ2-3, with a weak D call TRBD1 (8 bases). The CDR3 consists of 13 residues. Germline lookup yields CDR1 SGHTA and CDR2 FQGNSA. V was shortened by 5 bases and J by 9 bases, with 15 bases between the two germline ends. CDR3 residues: CASSPNRGGTQYF. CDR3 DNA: TGTGCCAGCAGCCCGAACAGGGGGGGGACGCAGTATTTT.

The CDR3 is CAWSKLLGAQPSYEQYF. CDR3 sequence (DNA): TGTGCCTGGAGTAAATTGCTGGGGGCCCAACCCTCCTACGAGCAGTACTTC. The chain uses TRBV30 and TRBJ2-7; D possibly corresponds to TRBD1 (6 bases). The CDR3 sequence is 17 residues long. Germline V lookup: CDR1 GTSNPN, CDR2 SVGIG (reference sequence). The V end was cut by 2 bases, the J end by 0 bases, with 20 bases between.

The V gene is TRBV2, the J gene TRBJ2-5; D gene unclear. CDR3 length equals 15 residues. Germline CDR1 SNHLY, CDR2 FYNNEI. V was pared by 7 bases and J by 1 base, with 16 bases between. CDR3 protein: CASTTWFLTQETQYF. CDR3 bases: TGTGCCAGCACCACCTGGTTTTTGACCCAAGAGACCCAGTACTTC.

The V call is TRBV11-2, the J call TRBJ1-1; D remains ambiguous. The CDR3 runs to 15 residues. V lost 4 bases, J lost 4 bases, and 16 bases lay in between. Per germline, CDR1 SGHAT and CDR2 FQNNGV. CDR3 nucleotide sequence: TGTGCCAGCAGCTCATCGATCGTCCGATTCACTGAAGCTTTCTTT. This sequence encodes CASSSSIVRFTEAFF.

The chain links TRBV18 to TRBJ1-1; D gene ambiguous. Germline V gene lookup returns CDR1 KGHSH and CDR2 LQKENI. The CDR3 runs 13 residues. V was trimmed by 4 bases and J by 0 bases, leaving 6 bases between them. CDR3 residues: CASSLELNTEAFF. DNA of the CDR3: TGTGCCAGCTCACTTGAATTGAACACTGAAGCTTTCTTT.

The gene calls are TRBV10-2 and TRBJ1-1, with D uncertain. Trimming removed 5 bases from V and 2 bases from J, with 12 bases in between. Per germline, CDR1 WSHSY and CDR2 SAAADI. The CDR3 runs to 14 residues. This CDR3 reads CASSFQQLNTEAFF. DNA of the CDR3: TGCGCCAGCAGTTTTCAACAGCTTAACACTGAAGCTTTCTTT.

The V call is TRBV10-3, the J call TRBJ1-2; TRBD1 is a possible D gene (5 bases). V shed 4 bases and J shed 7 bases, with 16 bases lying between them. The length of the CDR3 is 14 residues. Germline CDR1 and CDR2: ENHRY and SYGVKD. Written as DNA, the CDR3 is TGTGCCATCAGTGTACAGGTCCTAGGCTCTGGCTACACCTTC. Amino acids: CAISVQVLGSGYTF.